These T cell receptor beta chains were read from a single sample in a study of early T cells in non-severe SARS-CoV-2 infection. TCRdb re-analysed the 5' RACE reads in MiXCR, keeping a single row per CDR3 protein. The table lists over 45,000 distinct CDR3 sequences, under 8% of them singletons. The sequenced sample was whole blood, obtained at baseline. These receptors were taken from an adult who was a healthcare worker with PCR-confirmed SARS-CoV-2 infection or an uninfected control (not recorded which). CDR3s include the opening cysteine and the closing phenylalanine or tryptophan. D genes are given only for firm matches. Not all rows give a size; the values are once, few, many and, for expanded clones, a class.

v_gene	d_gene	abundance	j_gene	CDR3nt	CDR3aa
TRBV7-2	TRBD2	few	TRBJ2-1	TGTGCCAGCAGCTTGCACGCTACTAGCGGGGGTATCGGTGAGCAGTTCTTC	CASSLHATSGGIGEQFF
TRBV6-5	-	few	TRBJ2-1	TGTGCCAGCAGTTACGCCCGGGGCTCCAATGAGCAGTTCTTC	CASSYARGSNEQFF
TRBV6-5	-	many	TRBJ2-1	TGTGCCAGCAGAGAAGGGGGGAGGTCCTACAATGAGCAGTTCTTC	CASREGGRSYNEQFF
TRBV4-1	TRBD2	many	TRBJ2-5	TGCGCCAGCAGCCCTGGAGTAGCGGGGCCCGGGGAGACCCAGTACTTC	CASSPGVAGPGETQYF
TRBV20-1	-	-	TRBJ1-1	TGCAGTGCTAGAGGTTCGTCGGGGGAGGCTTTCTTT	CSARGSSGEAFF
TRBV11-2	-	-	TRBJ2-7	TGTGCCAGCAGCGGGGGGCCAGGGCCCTACGAGCAGTACTTC	CASSGGPGPYEQYF
TRBV28	TRBD1	-	TRBJ1-1	TGTGCCAGCGGAATACAGGGGGGCGCTGAAGCTTTCTTT	CASGIQGGAEAFF
TRBV3-1	-	-	TRBJ1-1	TGTGCCAGCAGTCGACGGGGTCCCACTGAAGCTTTCTTT	CASSRRGPTEAFF
TRBV7-3	-	medium-sized	TRBJ1-6	TGTGCCAGCAGCCTGGGGGTCGGGAATTCACCCCTCCACTTT	CASSLGVGNSPLHF
TRBV28	TRBD1	few	TRBJ1-2	TGTGCCAGCAGCCCCACCCATGCAGGGGGGTATGGCTACACCTTC	CASSPTHAGGYGYTF
TRBV20-1	-	many	TRBJ1-2	TGCAGTGCTAGTTTGGCAGGAGGATTGTCACCAAACCCGATTTATGGCTACACCTTC	CSASLAGGLSPNPIYGYTF
TRBV2	-	-	TRBJ1-4	TGTGCCAGCAGTTACAATGAAAAACTGTTTTTT	CASSYNEKLFF
TRBV7-6	-	few	TRBJ1-6	TGTGCCAGCAGCTTAAGAGACAGCCTCTCCTATAATTCACCCCTCCACTTT	CASSLRDSLSYNSPLHF
TRBV29-1	-	many	TRBJ2-7	TGCAGCGTATCTGGACACCTCTTCGAGCAGTACTTC	CSVSGHLFEQYF
TRBV12-3/TRBV12-4	-	many	TRBJ1-5	TGTGCCAGCAGTGTCGACAGCGGTCGTAGTGGCAATCAGCCCCAGCATTTT	CASSVDSGRSGNQPQHF
TRBV30	-	many	TRBJ2-1	TGTGCCTGGAGATTCGATATATGGACTGAGCAGTTCTTC	CAWRFDIWTEQFF
TRBV28	TRBD1	-	TRBJ1-2	TGTGCCAGCAGTTATGGGACAGCTAGAAACGGCTACACCTTC	CASSYGTARNGYTF
TRBV5-4	TRBD1	many	TRBJ1-2	TGTGCCAGCAGCTTGGCCCGGGGGACAGACTATGGCTACACCTTC	CASSLARGTDYGYTF
TRBV5-1	-	few	TRBJ1-1	TGCGCCAGCAGCTTGGCGGGGGACACTGAAGCTTTCTTT	CASSLAGDTEAFF
TRBV5-1	-	many	TRBJ1-1	TGCGCCAGCAGCCCGAGGAGTATGACAGATAACACTGAAGCTTTCTTT	CASSPRSMTDNTEAFF
TRBV9	TRBD1	-	TRBJ2-3	TGTGCCAGCAGTGAATCATTGCCGCGACAGGGGAGCACAGATACGCAGTATTTT	CASSESLPRQGSTDTQYF
TRBV10-1	-	-	TRBJ1-1	TGCGCCAGCAGCCGCGGACGGCGGAACACTGAAGCTTTCTTT	CASSRGRRNTEAFF
TRBV12-3/TRBV12-4	TRBD2	many	TRBJ2-7	TGTGCCAGCAGTTTATTCCGGGGGGGCTCCTACGAGCAGTACTTC	CASSLFRGGSYEQYF
TRBV6-2/TRBV6-3	-	many	TRBJ1-1	TGTGCCAGCAGTTACTCCGGGGCCGCGAACACTGAAGCTTTCTTT	CASSYSGAANTEAFF
TRBV27	-	few	TRBJ1-3	TGTGCCAGCAGTTCATCCTGGGGATTTGGAAACACCATATATTTT	CASSSSWGFGNTIYF
TRBV28	-	few	TRBJ2-1	TGTGCCAGCAGTTTATGGTCGTACAATGAGCAGTTCTTC	CASSLWSYNEQFF
TRBV20-1	-	many	TRBJ2-7	TGCAGTGCTAGAGACAGGGTTGGCTACGAGCAGTACTTC	CSARDRVGYEQYF
TRBV2	-	few	TRBJ1-1	TGTGCCAGCGGTATTGTCGACAGGAACACTGAAGCTTTCTTT	CASGIVDRNTEAFF
TRBV7-7	-	many	TRBJ2-5	TGTGCCAGCAGCTTATCGGGGACGCAAGAGACCCAGTACTTC	CASSLSGTQETQYF
TRBV7-9	-	few	TRBJ1-5	TGTGCCAGCAGCTTAGCGGGAGATCAGCCCCAGCATTTT	CASSLAGDQPQHF
TRBV2	-	many	TRBJ2-5	TGTGCCGCTACATTTAGGGGCTCCGCGAGAGAGACCCAGTACTTC	CAATFRGSARETQYF
TRBV6-5	TRBD1	few	TRBJ2-5	TGTGCCAGCGGGACAGAGCAAGGGGAGACCCAGTACTTC	CASGTEQGETQYF
TRBV7-9	-	many	TRBJ1-1	TGTGCCAGCAGCTTCAAGAGGGACACTGAAGCTTTCTTT	CASSFKRDTEAFF
TRBV28	TRBD2	-	TRBJ2-2	TGTGCCACCAAGGGACTAGCGGGGACCGGGGAGCTGTTTTTT	CATKGLAGTGELFF
TRBV18	-	-	TRBJ2-5	TGTGCCAGCTCACCACAGCAGCAGTTGTCCCAAGAGACCCAGTACTTC	CASSPQQQLSQETQYF
TRBV19	TRBD2	medium-sized	TRBJ2-3	TGTGCCAGTACCCCCGGGACTAGCGGGGGCAGTTGGACGCAGTATTTT	CASTPGTSGGSWTQYF
TRBV6-5	-	many	TRBJ2-6	TGTGCCAGCAGCGACAGGAATGGGGCCAACGTCCTGACTTTC	CASSDRNGANVLTF
TRBV12-3/TRBV12-4	-	many	TRBJ2-1	TGTGCCAGCAGTTCACAGGGAGGGCGACTGTGGTACAATGAGCAGTTCTTC	CASSSQGGRLWYNEQFF
TRBV5-5	-	many	TRBJ1-2	TGTGCCAGCAACTACTACGAAGGGGTGCGTGGCTACACCTTC	CASNYYEGVRGYTF
TRBV7-2	TRBD1	few	TRBJ2-7	TGTGCCAGCAGCCCCGTGGGGACAGGGGCGCGATACGAGCAGTACTTC	CASSPVGTGARYEQYF
TRBV7-9	TRBD1	few	TRBJ1-5	TGTGCCAGCAGCGGACAGGGGAGCAATCAGCCCCAGCATTTT	CASSGQGSNQPQHF
TRBV11-1	TRBD1	-	TRBJ2-1	TGTGCCAGCAGCTTCGGGGACAGCTACAATGAGCAGTTCTTC	CASSFGDSYNEQFF
TRBV6-2/TRBV6-3	TRBD2	many	TRBJ2-3	TGTGCCAGCAGTTACAGTCTAGCGGGGGGTTTGGGTACGCAGTATTTT	CASSYSLAGGLGTQYF
TRBV7-9	TRBD1	many	TRBJ1-1	TGTGCCAGCAGCTTAATCCAGGGGGCAATGAACACTGAAGCTTTCTTT	CASSLIQGAMNTEAFF
TRBV30	-	many	TRBJ1-4	TGTGCCTGGAACCCCACCTGGCAGGGAGGGATTAATGAAAAACTGTTTTTT	CAWNPTWQGGINEKLFF
TRBV7-9	-	-	TRBJ2-5	TGTGCCAGCAGCTTTCACTACTCGGAAGAGACCCAGTACTTC	CASSFHYSEETQYF
TRBV7-2	TRBD1	few	TRBJ2-7	TGTGCCAGCAGCTCTATGACAGGGGACACCGCCTACGAGCAGTACTTC	CASSSMTGDTAYEQYF
TRBV12-2	-	many	TRBJ1-3	TGTGCAAGTCGCCTTAGCTGTCTGCCCTCTGGAAACACCATATATTTT	CASRLSCLPSGNTIYF
TRBV29-1	-	many	TRBJ1-1	TGCAGCGTGACCGGGTCTGAAGCTTTCTTT	CSVTGSEAFF
TRBV29-1	-	many	TRBJ1-2	TGCAGCGTTCATGGGGATGCTGACTATGGCTACACCTTC	CSVHGDADYGYTF
TRBV18	-	-	TRBJ2-3	TGTGCCAGCTCTCCTGGACAGTCCACAGATACGCAGTATTTT	CASSPGQSTDTQYF
TRBV6-2/TRBV6-3	-	-	TRBJ1-3	TGTGCCAGCCTCGCAGACAGGATTCGACTCTCTGGAAACACCATATATTTT	CASLADRIRLSGNTIYF
TRBV28	-	few	TRBJ1-1	TGTGCCAGCAGTTTATGGCAGGGAAGAACTGAAGCTTTCTTT	CASSLWQGRTEAFF
TRBV7-9	TRBD1	-	TRBJ1-2	TGTGCCAGCAGCCCTCCGGACAGGGCCGTTAACTATGGCTACACCTTC	CASSPPDRAVNYGYTF
TRBV28	TRBD2	many	TRBJ2-7	TGTGCCAGCAGTTCCCGACTAGCGGGGGGGCGTCGCGAGCAGTACTTC	CASSSRLAGGRREQYF
TRBV4-3	-	many	TRBJ2-5	TGCGCCAGCAGCCAAGATATCATCCCGGCCTTGGGGGGAGAGACCCAGTACTTC	CASSQDIIPALGGETQYF
TRBV28	-	few	TRBJ2-7	TGTGCCAGCAGCCCGGGGTTCTCCGAGCAGTACTTC	CASSPGFSEQYF